This T cell receptor beta chain was sequenced in a study of CD8 T cell repertoires and HIV-1 epitope variants. Overall study context: Tested: three Gag epitope families, Nef HW9 and YT9. Equal numbers of autologous T cell-negative cells presented antigen to enriched T cells.

Produced via immunoSEQ multiplex PCR; TCRdb's table is partial and in-frame only. The table lists some 5,100 clones, roughly 70% of them singletons. As for this clone: As yet, its antigen is unknown.

Per the germline V gene, CDR1 is LNHDA and CDR2 is SQIVND (reference sequence). The ends were cut back, 5 bases at V and 6 bases at J, with 15 bases in the middle. The CDR3 is made up of 14 amino acids. This receptor was obtained from a male donor with HIV. V is TRBV19 and J is TRBJ2-3; D is possibly TRBD2 (6 bases). The sequenced sample consisted of cultured CD8+ T cells derived from PBMCs. CDR3: CASSLRDWGDTQYF. Here the CDR3 DNA reads TGTGCCAGTAGTCTCAGGGACTGGGGGGATACGCAGTATTTT.